What follows is one T cell receptor beta chain and its context. The data belong to a study of control samples from healthy donors and cancer patients. Generated by immunoSEQ multiplex PCR, the TCRdb table keeps only in-frame clones and is missing some. The table lists 78,000 or so clones, approximately 84% of them singletons. V lost 6 bases to trimming and J lost 1 base; unmatched junction nucleotides: 6. Per germline, CDR1 MDHEN and CDR2 SYDVKM. This CDR3 is built from 15 residues. The origin of this receptor is a woman between 50 and 59 years old in good health. Sequences were obtained from blood. The chain has TRBV28 and TRBJ1-2; TRBD1 agrees at 9 bases. The CDR3 DNA reads TGTGCCAGCAGCCCCGCGGGACAGGGTAACTATGGCTACACCTTC. This sequence encodes CASSPAGQGNYGYTF.